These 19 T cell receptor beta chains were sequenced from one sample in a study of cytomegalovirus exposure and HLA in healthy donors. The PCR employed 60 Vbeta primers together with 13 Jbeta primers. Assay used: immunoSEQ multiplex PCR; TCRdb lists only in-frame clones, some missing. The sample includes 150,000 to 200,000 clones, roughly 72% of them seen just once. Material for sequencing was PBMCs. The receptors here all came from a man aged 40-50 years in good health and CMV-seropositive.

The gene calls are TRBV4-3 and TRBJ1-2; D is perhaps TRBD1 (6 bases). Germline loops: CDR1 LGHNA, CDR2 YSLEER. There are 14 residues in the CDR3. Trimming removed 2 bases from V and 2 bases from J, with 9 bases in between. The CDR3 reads CASSQLQGNYGYTF. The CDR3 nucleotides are TGCGCCAGCAGCCAACTCCAGGGGAACTATGGCTACACCTTC.

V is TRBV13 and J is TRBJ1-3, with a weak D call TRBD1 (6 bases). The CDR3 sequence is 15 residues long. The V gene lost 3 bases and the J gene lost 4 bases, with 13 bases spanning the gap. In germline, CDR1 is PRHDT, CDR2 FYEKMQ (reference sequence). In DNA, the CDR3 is TGTGCCAGCAGCTTGACAGGAATTGCCGGAAACACCATATATTTT. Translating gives CASSLTGIAGNTIYF.

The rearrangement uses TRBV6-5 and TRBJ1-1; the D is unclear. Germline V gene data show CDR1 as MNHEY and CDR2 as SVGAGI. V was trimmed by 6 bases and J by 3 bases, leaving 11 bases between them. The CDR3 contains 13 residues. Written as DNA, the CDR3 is TGTGCCAGCAGCCGGAGGCAGGACACTGAAGCTTTCTTT. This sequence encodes CASSRRQDTEAFF.

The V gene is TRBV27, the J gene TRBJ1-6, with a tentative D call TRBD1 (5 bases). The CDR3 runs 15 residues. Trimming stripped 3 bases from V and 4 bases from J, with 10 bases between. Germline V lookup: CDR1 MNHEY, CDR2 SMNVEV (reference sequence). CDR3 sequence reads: CASSLGGLYNSPLHF. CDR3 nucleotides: TGTGCCAGCAGTTTGGGGGGTCTGTATAATTCACCCCTCCACTTT.

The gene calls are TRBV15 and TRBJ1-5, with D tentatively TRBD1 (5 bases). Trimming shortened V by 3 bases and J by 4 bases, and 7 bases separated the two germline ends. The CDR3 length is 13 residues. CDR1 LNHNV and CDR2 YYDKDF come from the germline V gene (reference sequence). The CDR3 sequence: CATSSRANQPQHF. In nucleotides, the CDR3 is TGTGCCACCAGCAGCAGGGCTAATCAGCCCCAGCATTTT.

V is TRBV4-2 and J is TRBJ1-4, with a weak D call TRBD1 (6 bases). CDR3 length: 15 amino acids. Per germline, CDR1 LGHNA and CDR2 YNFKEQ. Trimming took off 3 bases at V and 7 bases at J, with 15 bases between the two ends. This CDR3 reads CASSHPRGAPEKLFF. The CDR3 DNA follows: TGTGCCAGCAGCCACCCCAGGGGAGCCCCTGAAAAACTGTTTTTT.

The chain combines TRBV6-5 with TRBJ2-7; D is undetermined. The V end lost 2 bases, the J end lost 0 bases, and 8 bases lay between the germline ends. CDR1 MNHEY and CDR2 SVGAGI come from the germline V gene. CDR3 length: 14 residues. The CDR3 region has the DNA TGTGCCAGCAGTTACGGGCAGGCCTCCTACGAGCAGTACTTC. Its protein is CASSYGQASYEQYF.

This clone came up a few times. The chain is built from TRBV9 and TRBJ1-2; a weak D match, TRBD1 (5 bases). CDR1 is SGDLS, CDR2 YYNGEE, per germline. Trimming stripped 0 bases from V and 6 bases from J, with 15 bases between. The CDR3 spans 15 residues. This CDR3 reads CASSVGARRGNGYTF. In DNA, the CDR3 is TGTGCCAGCAGCGTAGGGGCAAGACGGGGGAATGGCTACACCTTC. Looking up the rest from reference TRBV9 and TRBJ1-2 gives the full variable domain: DSGVTQTPKHLITATGQRVTLRCSPRSGDLSVYWYQQSLDQGLQFLIQYYNGEERAKGNILERFSAQQFPDLHSELNLSSLELGDSALYFCASSVGARRGNGYTFGSGTRLTVV.

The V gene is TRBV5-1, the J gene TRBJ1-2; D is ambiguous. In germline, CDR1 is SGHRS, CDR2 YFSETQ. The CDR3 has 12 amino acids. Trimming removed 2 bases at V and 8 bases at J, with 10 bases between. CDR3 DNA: TGCGCCAGCAGCTTAGACATTCACGGCTACACCTTC. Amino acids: CASSLDIHGYTF.

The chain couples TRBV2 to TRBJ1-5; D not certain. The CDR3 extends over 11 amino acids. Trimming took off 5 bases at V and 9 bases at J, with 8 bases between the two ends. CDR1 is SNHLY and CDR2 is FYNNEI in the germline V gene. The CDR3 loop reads CASSLSGPQHF. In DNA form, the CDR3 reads TGTGCCAGCAGTCTGTCGGGGCCCCAGCATTTT. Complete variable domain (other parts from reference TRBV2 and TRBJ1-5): EPEVTQTPSHQVTQMGQEVILRCVPISNHLYFYWYRQILGQKVEFLVSFYNNEISEKSEIFDDQFSVERPDGSNFTLKIRSTKLEDSAMYFCASSLSGPQHFGDGTRLSIL.

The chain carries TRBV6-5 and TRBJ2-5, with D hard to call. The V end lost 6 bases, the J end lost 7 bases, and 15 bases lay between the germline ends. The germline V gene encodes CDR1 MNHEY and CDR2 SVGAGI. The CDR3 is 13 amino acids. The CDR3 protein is CASSPGSPGTQYF. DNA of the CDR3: TGTGCCAGCAGCCCCGGATCCCCGGGGACCCAGTACTTC.

Written as DNA, the CDR3 is TGTGCCAGCAGCCGGGACAGGGGCGGCTACACCTTC. Its protein is CASSRDRGGYTF. The chain recombines TRBV5-8 with TRBJ1-2, with 10 bases aligning to TRBD1. Germline CDR1 reads SGHTS; CDR2 reads YDEGEE. This CDR3 contains 12 residues. Unmatched junction bases numbered 2, after V lost 4 bases and J lost 8 bases.

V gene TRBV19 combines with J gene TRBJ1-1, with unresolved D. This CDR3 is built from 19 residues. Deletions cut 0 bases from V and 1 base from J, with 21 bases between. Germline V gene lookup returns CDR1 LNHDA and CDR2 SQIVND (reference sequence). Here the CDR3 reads CASSIDHETAGIGNTEAFF. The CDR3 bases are TGTGCCAGTAGTATAGATCACGAAACGGCCGGGATAGGGAACACTGAAGCTTTCTTT. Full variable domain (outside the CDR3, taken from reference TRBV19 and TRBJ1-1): DGGITQSPKYLFRKEGQNVTLSCEQNLNHDAMYWYRQDPGQGLRLIYYSQIVNDFQKGDIAEGYSVSREKKESFPLTVTSAQKNPTAFYLCASSIDHETAGIGNTEAFFGQGTRLTVV.

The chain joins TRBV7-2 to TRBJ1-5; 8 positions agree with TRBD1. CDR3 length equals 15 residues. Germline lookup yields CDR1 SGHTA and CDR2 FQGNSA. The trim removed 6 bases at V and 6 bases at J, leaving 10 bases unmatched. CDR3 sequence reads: CASSHGQGRGQPQHF. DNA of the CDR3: TGTGCCAGCAGTCACGGACAGGGTAGGGGTCAGCCCCAGCATTTT.

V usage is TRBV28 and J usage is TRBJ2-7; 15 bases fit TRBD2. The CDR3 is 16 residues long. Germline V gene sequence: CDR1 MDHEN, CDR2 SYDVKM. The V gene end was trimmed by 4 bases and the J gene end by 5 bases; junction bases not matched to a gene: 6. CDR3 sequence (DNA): TGTGCCAGCAGTTCAGGGACTAGCGGGGGGCTCGACGAGCAGTACTTC. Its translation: CASSSGTSGGLDEQYF.

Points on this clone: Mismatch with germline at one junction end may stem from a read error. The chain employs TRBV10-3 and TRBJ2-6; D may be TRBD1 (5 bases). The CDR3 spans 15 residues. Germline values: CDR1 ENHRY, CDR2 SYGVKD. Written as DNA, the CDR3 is TGTGCCACTCTGGGCGAGTCCTCTGGGGCCAGCGTCCTGACTTTC. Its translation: CATLGESSGASVLTF.

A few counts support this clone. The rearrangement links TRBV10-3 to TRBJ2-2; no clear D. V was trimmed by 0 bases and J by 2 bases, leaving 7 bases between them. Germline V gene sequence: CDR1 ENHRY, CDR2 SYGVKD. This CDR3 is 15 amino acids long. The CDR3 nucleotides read TGTGCCATCAGTGAGTCGGGCCTTAACACCGGGGAGCTGTTTTTT. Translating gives CAISESGLNTGELFF.

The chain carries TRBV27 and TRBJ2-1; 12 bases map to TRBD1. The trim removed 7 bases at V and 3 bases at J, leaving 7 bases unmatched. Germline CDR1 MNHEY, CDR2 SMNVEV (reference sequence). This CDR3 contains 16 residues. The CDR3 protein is CASTSGTGGNYNEQFF. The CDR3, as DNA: TGTGCCAGCACCTCTGGGACAGGGGGCAACTACAATGAGCAGTTCTTC.

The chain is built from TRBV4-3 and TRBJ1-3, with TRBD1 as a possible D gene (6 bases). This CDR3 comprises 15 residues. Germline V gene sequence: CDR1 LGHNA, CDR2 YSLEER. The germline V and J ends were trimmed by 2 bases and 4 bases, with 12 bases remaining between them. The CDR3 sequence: CASSQLGGLGNTIYF. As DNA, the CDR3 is TGCGCCAGCAGCCAACTGGGGGGGCTCGGAAACACCATATATTTT.